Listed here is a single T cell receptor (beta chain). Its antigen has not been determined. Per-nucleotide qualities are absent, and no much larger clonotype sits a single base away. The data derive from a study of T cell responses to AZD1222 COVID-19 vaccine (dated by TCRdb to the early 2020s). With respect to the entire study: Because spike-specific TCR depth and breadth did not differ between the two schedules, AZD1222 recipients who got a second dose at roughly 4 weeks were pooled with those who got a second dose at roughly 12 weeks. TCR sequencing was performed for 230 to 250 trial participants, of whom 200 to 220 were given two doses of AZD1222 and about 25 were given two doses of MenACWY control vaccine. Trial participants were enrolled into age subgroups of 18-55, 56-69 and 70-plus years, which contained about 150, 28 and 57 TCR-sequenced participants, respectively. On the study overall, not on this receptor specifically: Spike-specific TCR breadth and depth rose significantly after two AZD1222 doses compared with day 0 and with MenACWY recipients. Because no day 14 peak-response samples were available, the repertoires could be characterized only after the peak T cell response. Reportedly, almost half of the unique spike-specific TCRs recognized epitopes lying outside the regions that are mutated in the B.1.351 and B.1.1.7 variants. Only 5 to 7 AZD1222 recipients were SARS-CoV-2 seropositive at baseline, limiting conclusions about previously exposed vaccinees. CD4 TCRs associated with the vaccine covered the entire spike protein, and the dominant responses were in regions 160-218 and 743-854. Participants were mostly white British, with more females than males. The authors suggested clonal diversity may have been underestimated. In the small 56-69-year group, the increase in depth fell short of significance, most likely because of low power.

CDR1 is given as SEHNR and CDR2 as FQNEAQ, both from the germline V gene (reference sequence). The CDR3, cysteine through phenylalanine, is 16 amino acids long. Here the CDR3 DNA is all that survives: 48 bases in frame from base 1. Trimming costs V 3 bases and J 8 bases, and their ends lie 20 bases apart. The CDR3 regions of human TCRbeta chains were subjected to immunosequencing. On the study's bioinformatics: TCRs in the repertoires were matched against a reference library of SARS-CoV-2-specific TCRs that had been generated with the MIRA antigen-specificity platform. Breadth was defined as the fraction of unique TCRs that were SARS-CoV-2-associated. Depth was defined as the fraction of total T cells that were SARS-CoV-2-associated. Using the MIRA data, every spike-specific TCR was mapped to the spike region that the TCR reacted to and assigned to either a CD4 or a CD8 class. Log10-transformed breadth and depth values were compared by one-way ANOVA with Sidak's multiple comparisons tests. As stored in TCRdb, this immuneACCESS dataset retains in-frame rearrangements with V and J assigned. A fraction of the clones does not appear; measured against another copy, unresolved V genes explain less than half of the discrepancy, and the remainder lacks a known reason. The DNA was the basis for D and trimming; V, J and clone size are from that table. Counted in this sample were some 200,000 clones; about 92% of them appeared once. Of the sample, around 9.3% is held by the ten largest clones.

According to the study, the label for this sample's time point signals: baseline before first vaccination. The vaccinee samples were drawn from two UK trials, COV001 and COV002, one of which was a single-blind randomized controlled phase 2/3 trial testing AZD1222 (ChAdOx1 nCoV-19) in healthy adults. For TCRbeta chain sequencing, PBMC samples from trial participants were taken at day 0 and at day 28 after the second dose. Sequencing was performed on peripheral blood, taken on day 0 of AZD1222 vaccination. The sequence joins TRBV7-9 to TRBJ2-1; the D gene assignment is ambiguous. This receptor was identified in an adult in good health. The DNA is TGTGCCAGCAGCTTTAGGGTCAAGAATCCGCCCGATGAGCAGTTCTTC. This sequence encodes CASSFRVKNPPDEQFF.